The present T cell receptor beta chain was sequenced within a study of control samples from healthy donors and cancer patients. This clone was observed a handful of times. Sequenced by immunoSEQ multiplex PCR; TCRdb stores in-frame clones only, minus some. Counted here are more than 90,000 clones, around nine tenths occurring once; the ten biggest clones make up 7.5% to 10%. The CDR3 has 14 amino acids. Germline values: CDR1 LNHDA, CDR2 SQIVND (reference sequence). V lost 6 bases, J lost 6 bases, and 6 bases stayed unmatched. This chain uses TRBV19 with TRBJ2-2, with 8 bases that match TRBD1. The sample comprised blood. The TCR comes from a man between 25 and 39 years old in good health. CDR3 coding DNA: TGTGCCAGTAGGGACAGGGATCGGTCCGGGGAGCTGTTTTTT. Its translation is CASRDRDRSGELFF.